This T cell receptor beta chain was captured in a study of blood T cell repertoires in COVID-19. For the study at large: Sample material is recorded as cDNA or gDNA derived from T cells, B-cell-depleted T cells, or PBMCs.

During active infection, Seattle patients enrolled and were then monitored through disease. CDR3 length: 14 residues. CDR1 is MGHRA and CDR2 is YSYEKL in the germline V gene. Deletions cut 8 bases from V and 11 bases from J, with 22 bases between. Profiled with immunoSEQ multiplex PCR; TCRdb holds only in-frame clones, not every one. The sample yields over 200,000 clones, under 90% seen once. The J gene is TRBJ1-5, the V gene TRBV4-1; possible D gene TRBD1, 6 bases. Sequences were obtained from peripheral blood. The clonotype originates from a woman at least 80 years old with COVID-19, enrolled during active disease. The DNA for the CDR3 is TGCGCCAGCGCCCCCTGGGCAGGGGCGGCAGCCCAGCATTTT. This gives the protein CASAPWAGAAAQHF.